This T cell receptor (beta chain) was obtained from a study of blood T cell repertoires in COVID-19. The germline CDR1 and CDR2 sequences are MGHDK and SYGVNS. With V trimmed by 1 base and J by 4 bases, 6 bases remained unmatched. The CDR3 runs to 18 residues. Participants came from 20 to 25 US areas, aged about 18 to 100 years. Sequencing was performed with immunoSEQ multiplex PCR; in TCRdb, only in-frame clones are kept and a portion is missing. The sample includes 300,000 to 400,000 clones, approximately 88% of them seen just once. The chain couples TRBV25-1 to TRBJ2-3; 15 bases align to TRBD2. The sequenced material came from PBMCs or T cells enriched from blood (not recorded which). The clonotype comes from a woman under 40 with acute COVID-19. DNA of the CDR3: TGTGCCAGCAGTGAATGGGGACTAGCGGGGGGCAGCCCAGATACGCAGTATTTT. Encoded protein: CASSEWGLAGGSPDTQYF.